A single sample gave rise to the 6 T cell receptor beta chains below, sequenced in a study of blood T cell repertoires in COVID-19. Clones were sequenced by immunoSEQ multiplex PCR, and TCRdb holds only the in-frame ones, with some missing. The profile shows 300,000 to 350,000 clones, approximately 90% of them singletons. Sequencing was performed on peripheral blood. The origin of the receptors is a young man with active or convalescent COVID-19.

The V and J genes are TRBV27 and TRBJ2-7; D is ambiguous. Trimming removed 4 bases at V and 6 bases at J, with 13 bases between. Germline CDR1 is MNHEY and CDR2 is SMNVEV (reference sequence). The CDR3 is 13 amino acids. CDR3 in DNA: TGTGCCAGCAGTTCCCAAAGAGGTGGCGAGCAGTACTTC. This encodes CASSSQRGGEQYF.

The CDR3 nucleotides read TGTGCCAGCAGCTGGACAGGGGGCTATAATTCACCCCTCCACTTT. It codes for CASSWTGGYNSPLHF. This chain connects TRBV7-9 to TRBJ1-6; 10 nucleotides match TRBD1. J lost 3 bases, V lost 4 bases, and 0 bases had no gene match. Germline CDR1 reads SEHNR; CDR2 reads FQNEAQ (reference sequence). The CDR3 length is 15 residues.

The CDR3 bases are TGTGCCAGCAGTTTATTAGCGGGAGGGCGTTACGAGCAGTACTTC. Translated: CASSLLAGGRYEQYF. The chain joins TRBV27 to TRBJ2-7; 11 bases fit TRBD2. V was pared by 1 base and J by 4 bases, with 3 bases of the junction left unmatched. The CDR3 is made up of 15 amino acids. Per germline, CDR1 MNHEY and CDR2 SMNVEV (reference sequence).

This chain links TRBV7-9 with TRBJ2-6, with 8 positions matching TRBD2. With V trimmed by 1 base and J by 2 bases, 4 bases remained unmatched. CDR1 SEHNR and CDR2 FQNEAQ come from the germline V gene (reference sequence). This CDR3 is 17 amino acids long. CDR3 sequence reads: CASSLGGGPTGANVLTF. Here the CDR3 DNA reads TGTGCCAGCAGCTTAGGCGGGGGGCCCACTGGGGCCAACGTCCTGACTTTC.

V gene TRBV5-5 combines with J gene TRBJ2-1; possibly TRBD2 for D (5 bases). The CDR3 contains 15 residues. CDR1 and CDR2 (germline): SGHKS, YYEKEE (reference sequence). Trimming took off 6 bases at V and 0 bases at J, with 13 bases between the two ends. The CDR3 DNA follows: TGTGCCAGCATTAGGGTGGGAGACTCCTACAATGAGCAGTTCTTC. This sequence encodes CASIRVGDSYNEQFF.

This chain connects TRBV11-2 to TRBJ2-1, with 14 positions matching TRBD2. J lost 10 bases, V lost 4 bases, and 3 bases had no gene match. CDR3 size: 14 residues. Germline V gene lookup returns CDR1 SGHAT and CDR2 FQNNGV. CDR3: CASSSGLAGAEQFF. CDR3 sequence (DNA): TGTGCCAGCAGCTCGGGACTAGCGGGGGCGGAGCAGTTCTTC.